This T cell receptor (beta chain) was profiled in a study of blood T cell repertoires in COVID-19. TCRdb's table, derived via immunoSEQ multiplex PCR, lists solely in-frame clones and lacks some. The sample shows fewer than 500,000 clones, approximately 92% of them seen only once. This TCR came from a man in his thirties or forties who had recovered from COVID-19. The sequenced sample consisted of PBMCs or T cells enriched from blood (not recorded which).

The CDR3 bases are TGTGCCTGGAGTCCGGGATTCCCTGAAGCTTTCTTT. Residues: CAWSPGFPEAFF. This rearrangement joins TRBV30 to TRBJ1-1; D not certain. The CDR3 is made up of 12 amino acids. Germline CDR1 and CDR2: GTSNPN and SVGIG (reference sequence). Trimming removed 2 bases at V and 6 bases at J, with 10 bases between.